The clone carrying this T cell receptor beta chain is medium-sized (0.01 to 0.1%) within its sample. Its antigen is not identified. The CDR3 is 13 residues long. V lost 8 bases and J lost 1; bases outside the gene matches: 2. The presence of a unique molecular identifier marked each TCR cDNA molecule. Using its own MiXCR run on the 5' RACE reads, TCRdb lists one record per CDR3 protein. Of over 3,000 distinct CDR3 sequences in the sample, roughly 8.3% were seen once. The sample comes from a study of spatial heterogeneity in lung cancer. Time point described: sample taken at primary tumor resection. The donor population consisted of some 72 patients with untreated, early-stage non-small cell lung cancer. Sequencing of whole RNA from tumor, nontumor lung or frozen PBMC involved no sorting. Study observations and caveats: Of the expanded TCRs, ubiquitous and regional counts tracked the counts of ubiquitous and regional nonsynonymous mutations, respectively. Counts of expanded alpha and beta TCRs within tumors tracked the tumor nonsynonymous mutation count.

The receptor was derived from a male donor with early-stage non-small cell lung cancer. V and J are TRBV12-3 or TRBV12-4 and TRBJ1-2; 9 bases align to TRBD1. This specimen was lung tumor tissue, taken at surgery. In nucleotides, the CDR3 is TGTGCCAGCGGGGGACAGGGTAACTATGGCTACACCTTC. It translates to CASGGQGNYGYTF.